These 3 T cell receptor beta chains came from one sample sequenced in a study of cytomegalovirus exposure and HLA in healthy donors. Use of 60 Vbeta and 13 Jbeta primers characterized the PCR. Some clones are missing from TCRdb's copy, which holds only in-frame ones; the method was immunoSEQ multiplex PCR. The sample gives about 100,000 clones, approximately 73% of which show up once; roughly 8% is in the top ten. Sequenced input: PBMCs. Every receptor here comes from a man younger than 45 in good health and CMV-seronegative.

The rearrangement uses TRBV4-1 and TRBJ2-7; TRBD2 aligns across 13 bases. The germline gives CDR1 MGHRA, CDR2 YSYEKL. This CDR3 contains 18 residues. V shed 0 bases, J shed 7 bases, and the junction held 12 bases outside the gene matches. The CDR3 is CASSQDVLAGGSLREQYF. The CDR3 nucleotides read TGCGCCAGCAGCCAAGATGTACTAGCGGGAGGGTCTTTACGAGAGCAGTACTTC.

This clone was detected once. The chain couples TRBV7-6 to TRBJ1-6; 8 bases map to TRBD1. The CDR3 totals 14 residues. The V and J ends lost 5 bases and 8 bases, in that order; junction bases with no gene match: 5. CDR1 SGHVS and CDR2 FNYEAQ come from the germline V gene. CDR3 nucleotide sequence: TGTGCCAGCAGCCCGGACAGGGCAGATTCACCCCTCCACTTT. Translating it yields CASSPDRADSPLHF.

Regarding this clone: One end of the junction does not line up with germline, which may come from a read error. The chain employs TRBV6-5 and TRBJ1-1, with a weak D call TRBD1 (6 bases). CDR1 and CDR2 (germline): MNHEY, SVGAGI. The CDR3 runs to 14 residues. The CDR3 nucleotides are TGTGCCATCAGTGAAGGGGAGGGACACCCTGAAGCTTTCTTT. It yields the protein CAISEGEGHPEAFF.